This section outlines one T cell receptor (beta chain) sequence together with its context. This sample was included in a study of blood T cell repertoires in COVID-19. On the study more broadly: Sites across the United States, Italy and Spain contributed samples from acute and convalescent COVID-19. Nucleic acid was either cDNA or gDNA, and it came from T cells, B-cell-depleted T cells, or PBMCs.

The CDR3 length is 15 residues. V trimming: 0 bases; J trimming: 6 bases; junction bases outside the gene matches: 9. Germline V gives CDR1 SQVTM, CDR2 ANQGSEA. Original analysis: Quantification of nucleated cells was approximated via reference gene primer amplification. Here immunoSEQ multiplex PCR was the method, and the copy in TCRdb shows in-frame clones only, minus some. That table is the source of V, J and clone size, and D and trimming were worked out from the DNA. The table records roughly 200,000 clones, 80% of them present only once. This sequence joins TRBV29-1 and TRBJ2-7; 9 bases line up with TRBD1. This receptor was taken from a man between 60 and 70 years old with acute or convalescent COVID-19. Sequencing used peripheral blood. CDR3 sequence reads: CSVEEDNRGPLEQYF. As DNA, the CDR3 is TGCAGCGTTGAAGAGGATAACAGGGGGCCCCTCGAGCAGTACTTC.